The 27 T cell receptor beta chains below all came from one sample that was sequenced in a study of T-cell reconstitution after alpha-beta-depleted transplantation in children. Preparation of the TCRbeta library used unique molecular identifiers. Using its own MiXCR run on the PCR reads, TCRdb lists one record per CDR3 protein. The sample gives hundreds of thousands of distinct CDR3 sequences, under 15% of which show up once; about 5.4% is in the top ten. Sequences were derived from PBMCs from the stem cell graft donor, sampled from the stem cell graft. The receptors were gathered from a human donor who donated a stem cell graft to a child with combined immunodeficiency.

This clonotype has ten or more counts. The rearrangement links TRBV5-6 to TRBJ2-2; TRBD1 is a possible D gene (6 bases). There are 16 residues in the CDR3. Germline CDR1 SGHDT, CDR2 YYEEEE. V lost 4 bases, J lost 0 bases, and 13 bases lay in between. The CDR3 DNA is TGTGCCAGCAGCCACCCCGACAGGTCGAACACCGGGGAGCTGTTTTTT. It codes for CASSHPDRSNTGELFF.

This clonotype was detected ten times or more. This chain joins TRBV13 and TRBJ2-7; D is uncertain. Trimming took 1 base from V and 7 from J, leaving 14 bases between them. CDR3 length: 14 amino acids. CDR1 and CDR2 (germline): PRHDT, FYEKMQ (reference sequence). In nucleotides, the CDR3 is TGTGCCAGCAGCTTAGCCCCGAAGCGCTGGGAGCAGTACTTC. Translated: CASSLAPKRWEQYF.

The table lists this clonotype with many counts. V usage is TRBV7-3 and J usage is TRBJ1-1; the match to TRBD1 covers 8 bases. The CDR3 sequence is 13 residues long. V shed 6 bases, J shed 4 bases, and the junction held 4 bases outside the gene matches. Germline lookup yields CDR1 SGHTA and CDR2 FQGTGA. In nucleotides, the CDR3 is TGTGCCAGCAGGGAACAGGGGGGCACTGAAGCTTTCTTT. This translates into CASREQGGTEAFF.

At least ten counts were recorded for this clonotype. The rearrangement joins TRBV9 to TRBJ2-7; 9 bases agree with TRBD2. Per germline, CDR1 SGDLS and CDR2 YYNGEE. The CDR3 is 14 residues long. Trimming cost V 7 bases and J 6 bases; bases outside gene matches: 11. CDR3 coding DNA: TGTGCCAGCGCCTATGTAGCGGGAGAGGGCGAGCAGTACTTC. This codes for CASAYVAGEGEQYF.

The chain has TRBV29-1 and TRBJ1-2, with 10 bases aligning to TRBD1. V gave up 6 bases and J gave up 3 bases; unmatched junction bases: 4. Germline-derived CDR1 and CDR2 are SQVTM and ANQGSEA. The length of the CDR3 is 13 residues. For the CDR3, the DNA is TGCAGCGTCGACGGGACAGGGGACTATGGCTACACCTTC. It is translated as CSVDGTGDYGYTF.

This chain connects TRBV5-1 to TRBJ2-7; D possibly matches TRBD1 or TRBD2 (5 bases each). V was cut by 2 bases and J by 3 bases, with 15 bases left in between. The CDR3 consists of 15 residues. Germline lookup yields CDR1 SGHRS and CDR2 YFSETQ. In DNA, the CDR3 is TGCGCCAGCAGCTTCATTCCGGGACCGAACTACGAGCAGTACTTC. It encodes CASSFIPGPNYEQYF.

This clonotype was seen at least ten times. This chain joins TRBV9 and TRBJ2-2, with D perhaps matching TRBD2 (6 bases). The ends were cut back, 2 bases at V and 6 bases at J, with 8 bases in the middle. The CDR3 contains 13 residues. From germline, CDR1 is SGDLS and CDR2 YYNGEE. In DNA form, the CDR3 reads TGTGCCAGCAGCGTCGGAGGGTCCGGGGAGCTGTTTTTT. This translates into CASSVGGSGELFF.

This chain connects TRBV7-8 to TRBJ2-1; 12 bases are a match to TRBD2. V was pared by 4 bases and J by 6 bases, with 1 base of the junction left unmatched. The CDR3 is made up of 14 amino acids. Looked up from germline, CDR1 is SGHVS and CDR2 is FQNEAQ. The CDR3 reads CASSWGLAGNEQFF. Here the CDR3 DNA reads TGTGCCAGCAGCTGGGGACTAGCGGGCAATGAGCAGTTCTTC.

V gene TRBV6-1 combines with J gene TRBJ1-3; D uncertain. V lost 6 bases to trimming and J lost 0 bases, with 18 bases between them. Germline CDR1 is MNHNS and CDR2 is SASEGT. This CDR3 is 17 amino acids long. CDR3 DNA sequence: TGTGCCAGCAGGCAAAACCCCGGGCTAAGCTCTGGAAACACCATATATTTT. It translates to CASRQNPGLSSGNTIYF.

The chain employs TRBV5-1 and TRBJ2-7, with D possibly being TRBD1 or TRBD2 (5 bases each). CDR3 length equals 15 residues. V was trimmed by 0 bases and J by 2 bases, leaving 12 bases between them. CDR1 is SGHRS and CDR2 is YFSETQ in the germline V gene. The CDR3: CASSLVWDPTYEQYF. The DNA of the CDR3 is TGCGCCAGCAGCTTGGTCTGGGACCCGACCTACGAGCAGTACTTC. Supplemented by reference TRBV5-1 and TRBJ2-7, the full variable domain reads KAGVTQTPRYLIKTRGQQVTLSCSPISGHRSVSWYQQTPGQGLQFLFEYFSETQRNKGNFPGRFSGRQFSNSRSEMNVSTLELGDSALYLCASSLVWDPTYEQYFGPGTRLTVT.

This clonotype was counted a few times. This chain joins TRBV28 and TRBJ1-1; weak D call: TRBD1 (5 bases). Between the trimmed V and J ends, which lost 3 bases and 3 bases, there was a span of 11 bases. CDR1 and CDR2 (germline): MDHEN, SYDVKM. CDR3 length equals 14 residues. CDR3 region: CASSLGGPYTEAFF. The CDR3 nucleotides are TGTGCCAGCAGTTTGGGGGGTCCTTACACTGAAGCTTTCTTT. Combining the CDR3 with reference TRBV28 and TRBJ1-1 gives the whole variable domain DVKVTQSSRYLVKRTGEKVFLECVQDMDHENMFWYRQDPGLGLRLIYFSYDVKMKEKGDIPEGYSVSREKKERFSLILESASTNQTSMYLCASSLGGPYTEAFFGQGTRLTVV.

For the CDR3, the DNA is TGTGCCAGCAGCTTAAGTCAAGGCCTAGCGGGTCTTTCCTACGAGCAGTACTTC. Translation gives CASSLSQGLAGLSYEQYF. The rearrangement uses TRBV11-1 and TRBJ2-7; TRBD2 agrees at 8 bases. Germline-derived CDR1 and CDR2 are SGHAT and FQDESV (reference sequence). CDR3 length: 18 residues. The junction had 13 bases not matched to a gene; V was cut back by 2 bases and J by 1 base.

There are many counts of this clonotype. This rearrangement joins TRBV5-1 to TRBJ2-5; TRBD2 agrees at 9 bases. Per the germline V gene, CDR1 is SGHRS and CDR2 is YFSETQ. V dropped 0 bases and J dropped 9; count of bases not matched to a gene: 18. This CDR3 region has 18 residues. CDR3 in DNA: TGCGCCAGCAGCTTGGAGATTAGCGGGGGAGTAAATACGGTGGCCCAGTACTTC. It is translated as CASSLEISGGVNTVAQYF.

This clonotype appeared a few times. The V and J genes are TRBV19 and TRBJ2-1; 8 positions agree with TRBD2. The CDR3 length is 14 residues. The V and J ends lost 5 bases and 2 bases, in that order; junction bases with no gene match: 2. The germline V gene has CDR1 LNHDA and CDR2 SQIVND (reference sequence). The CDR3 region is CASSVSGAYNEQFF. The CDR3 DNA reads TGTGCCAGTAGTGTTAGCGGGGCCTACAATGAGCAGTTCTTC.

This clonotype was seen repeatedly, ten times or more. This sequence joins TRBV12-3 or TRBV12-4 and TRBJ2-1; D remains unclear. Trimming shortened V by 3 bases and J by 15 bases, and 15 bases separated the two germline ends. This CDR3 has 12 residues. CDR3 in amino acids: CASSFSHEHPFF. DNA of the CDR3: TGTGCCAGCAGTTTCTCCCACGAACATCCGTTCTTC.

The chain employs TRBV20-1 and TRBJ2-2; 10 positions match TRBD1. The V and J ends lost 1 base and 3 bases, in that order; junction bases with no gene match: 2. The CDR3 totals 15 residues. In germline, CDR1 is DFQATT, CDR2 SNEGSKA (reference sequence). The CDR3 coding sequence is TGCAGTGCTAGAGGGGGGACAGGGGACACCGGGGAGCTGTTTTTT. It yields the protein CSARGGTGDTGELFF.

In the case of this clonotype: The germline gene is not matched at one end of the junction; a read error may be the cause. The V call is TRBV30, the J call TRBJ2-7, with no clear D. The CDR3 length is 11 residues. Germline assignment: CDR1 GTSNPN and CDR2 SVGIG (reference sequence). This CDR3 reads CAWSLTREQYF. The CDR3 DNA reads TGTGCTTGGAGTTTAACACGCGAGCAGTACTTC.

This clonotype occurred many times. The rearrangement uses TRBV18 and TRBJ2-2; 12 nucleotides align to TRBD1. Germline V gene sequence: CDR1 KGHSH, CDR2 LQKENI. V lost 3 bases and J lost 7; bases outside the gene matches: 3. This CDR3 spans 15 amino acids. The CDR3 loop reads CASSPGQGASGELFF. The CDR3 region has the DNA TGTGCCAGCTCACCGGGACAGGGGGCGAGCGGGGAGCTGTTTTTT.

This clonotype was recorded at least ten times. The gene calls are TRBV7-2 and TRBJ1-2; no clear D gene. Germline assignment: CDR1 SGHTA and CDR2 FQGNSA. This CDR3 contains 16 residues. V was cut by 5 bases and J by 3 bases, with 19 bases left in between. CDR3 loop: CASSPTPPRTDYGYTF. DNA for the CDR3: TGTGCCAGCAGCCCGACCCCCCCCAGGACGGACTATGGCTACACCTTC.

This clonotype was counted between two and nine times. CDR3 DNA: TGTGCCAGCAGCCACGCAGGGGCGCAAGAGACCCAGTACTTC. This gives the protein CASSHAGAQETQYF. This chain links TRBV11-2 with TRBJ2-5, with D possibly being TRBD1 (6 bases). The CDR3 length is 14 residues. Germline-derived CDR1 and CDR2 are SGHAT and FQNNGV. The V gene lost 5 bases and the J gene lost 2 bases, with 12 bases spanning the gap.

J is TRBJ1-1 and V is TRBV12-3 or TRBV12-4; D unclear. The CDR3 has 13 amino acids. Deletions cut 5 bases from V and 0 bases from J, with 7 bases between. CDR3 loop: CASSPSMNTEAFF. The CDR3 DNA follows: TGTGCCAGCAGTCCAAGCATGAACACTGAAGCTTTCTTT.

This clonotype was counted between two and nine times. CDR3: CASSTGPWDPNEKLFF. CDR3 nucleotides: TGTGCCAGCAGTACGGGACCCTGGGACCCTAATGAAAAACTGTTTTTT. The chain links TRBV6-2 or TRBV6-3 to TRBJ1-4, with TRBD1 as a possible D gene (5 bases). In germline, CDR1 is MNHEY, CDR2 SVGEGT. V was clipped by 5 bases and J by 3 bases, with 16 bases between them. There are 16 residues in the CDR3.

This clonotype was found a few times. The gene calls are TRBV7-2 and TRBJ1-3, with D uncertain. Looked up from germline, CDR1 is SGHTA and CDR2 is FQGNSA. The CDR3 spans 14 residues. V gave up 6 bases and J gave up 0 bases, with 9 bases separating them. The CDR3 bases are TGTGCCAGCAGTTTGATAGGCTCTGGAAACACCATATATTTT. Its translation: CASSLIGSGNTIYF.

This clonotype was detected many times. The chain recombines TRBV20-1 with TRBJ1-6, with 8 nucleotides matching TRBD1. V was clipped by 0 bases and J by 8 bases; unmatched bases: 9. Germline CDR1 DFQATT, CDR2 SNEGSKA (reference sequence). The CDR3 loop spans 16 amino acids. The CDR3 loop reads CSARDLEQGGYSPLHF. The CDR3 DNA sequence: TGCAGTGCTAGAGATCTCGAACAGGGGGGATATTCACCCCTCCACTTT.

The sample holds many counts of this clonotype. This chain joins TRBV7-3 and TRBJ2-7; the D is unclear. Germline V gene data show CDR1 as SGHTA and CDR2 as FQGTGA. This CDR3 is built from 13 residues. V lost 4 bases to trimming and J lost 6 bases, with 13 bases between them. The CDR3 loop reads CASSSSGAAEQYF. CDR3 coding DNA: TGTGCCAGCAGCTCCTCGGGTGCCGCCGAGCAGTACTTC.

This chain joins TRBV7-2 and TRBJ1-1; D remains ambiguous. CDR3 length: 15 residues. CDR1 is SGHTA, CDR2 FQGNSA, per germline. Trimming removed 1 base from V and 0 bases from J, with 9 bases in between. The chain's CDR3 is CASSLVGSMNTEAFF. In nucleotides, the CDR3 is TGTGCCAGCAGCTTAGTTGGCAGCATGAACACTGAAGCTTTCTTT. Drawing the rest from reference TRBV7-2 and TRBJ1-1, the complete variable domain is GAGVSQSPSNKVTEKGKDVELRCDPISGHTALYWYRQSLGQGLEFLIYFQGNSAPDKSGLPSDRFSAERTGGSVSTLTIQRTQQEDSAVYLCASSLVGSMNTEAFFGQGTRLTVV.

This clonotype has at least ten counts. The chain carries TRBV6-5 and TRBJ2-5; D may be TRBD2 (5 bases). Germline assignment: CDR1 MNHEY and CDR2 SVGAGI. Trimming removed 4 bases from V and 5 bases from J, with 11 bases in between. The CDR3 spans 13 residues. Written as DNA, the CDR3 is TGTGCCAGCAGTTGGGGAGTCCAGGAGACCCAGTACTTC. It yields the protein CASSWGVQETQYF.